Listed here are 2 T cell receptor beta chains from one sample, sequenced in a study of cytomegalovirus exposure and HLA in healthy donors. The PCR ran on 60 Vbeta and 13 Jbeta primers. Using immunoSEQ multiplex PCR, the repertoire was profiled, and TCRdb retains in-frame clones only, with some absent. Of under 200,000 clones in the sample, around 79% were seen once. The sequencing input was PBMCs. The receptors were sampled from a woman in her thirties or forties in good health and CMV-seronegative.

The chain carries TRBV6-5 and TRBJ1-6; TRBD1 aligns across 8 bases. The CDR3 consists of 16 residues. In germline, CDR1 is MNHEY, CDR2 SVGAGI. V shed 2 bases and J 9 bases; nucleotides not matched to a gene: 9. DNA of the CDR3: TGTGCCAGCAGTTACAGTGGACAGGGTATCGGTTCACCCCTCCACTTT. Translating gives CASSYSGQGIGSPLHF.

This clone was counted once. This CDR3 is CASSLRGLGFGSYEQYF. DNA for the CDR3: TGTGCCAGCAGCTTGAGGGGGTTGGGATTTGGTTCCTACGAGCAGTACTTC. The V and J genes are TRBV5-4 and TRBJ2-7; possibly TRBD1 for D (6 bases). CDR3 length: 17 residues. Germline-derived CDR1 and CDR2 are SGHNT and YYREEE (reference sequence). Trimming left V 1 base short and J 1 base short, with 18 bases between.